A single sample gave rise to the 19 T cell receptor beta chains below, sequenced in a study of blood T cell repertoires in COVID-19. Produced via immunoSEQ multiplex PCR; TCRdb's table is partial and in-frame only. Here the sample spans around 400,000 clones, approximately 90% being singletons. Specimen: PBMCs or T cells enriched from blood (not recorded which). These TCRs come from a woman aged 40 to 50 who had been exposed to COVID-19.

This sequence joins TRBV7-2 and TRBJ2-1, with TRBD2 matching over 13 bases. This CDR3 has 15 amino acids. Germline trimming cut 3 bases from V and 6 bases from J; bases unmatched to any gene: 2. Germline values: CDR1 SGHTA, CDR2 FQGNSA. CDR3 DNA: TGTGCCAGCAGCTTTAGGACTAGCGGGAGCAATGAGCAGTTCTTC. It yields the protein CASSFRTSGSNEQFF.

This chain joins TRBV29-1 and TRBJ1-2; 9 positions agree with TRBD1. Germline V CDR1 and CDR2: SQVTM, ANQGSEA. This CDR3 contains 14 residues. J lost 8 bases, V lost 6 bases, and 13 bases had no gene match. The CDR3 sequence: CSVPGTGKGGGYTF. CDR3 coding DNA: TGCAGCGTCCCCGGGACAGGGAAAGGTGGAGGCTACACCTTC.

V is TRBV2 and J is TRBJ2-1, with 12 bases aligning to TRBD2. This CDR3 spans 15 amino acids. Germline lookup yields CDR1 SNHLY and CDR2 FYNNEI. Losses at the gene ends were 5 bases for V and 8 bases for J; bases not matched to a gene: 7. CDR3 sequence (DNA): TGTGCCAGCAGTAGACTAGCGGGAGCGTACGATGAGCAGTTCTTC. Protein: CASSRLAGAYDEQFF.

This sequence joins TRBV7-2 and TRBJ1-2; no clear D gene. CDR3 length equals 18 residues. Trimming took off 1 base at V and 6 bases at J, with 24 bases between the two ends. CDR1 is SGHTA, CDR2 FQGNSA, per germline. The CDR3: CASSLGGAVRQVFDGYTF. CDR3 in DNA: TGTGCCAGCAGCTTAGGCGGAGCAGTCCGCCAAGTGTTCGATGGCTACACCTTC.

This clone was seen only a few times. J is TRBJ2-5 and V is TRBV3-1 (or the pseudogene TRBV3-2), with D possibly being TRBD1 (6 bases). The CDR3 loop spans 16 amino acids. V gave up 4 bases and J gave up 2 bases, with 17 bases separating them. Germline CDR1 and CDR2: LGHDT and YNNKEL (reference sequence). In nucleotides, the CDR3 is TGTGCCAGCAGCCCCCGGACAGCCAGCTCTCAAGAGACCCAGTACTTC. Translated, it gives CASSPRTASSQETQYF.

The chain employs TRBV30 and TRBJ2-1; TRBD2 aligns across 11 bases. CDR1 and CDR2 from the germline V gene are GTSNPN and SVGIG (reference sequence). After removal of 5 bases from V and 11 bases from J, the junction contained 5 bases not matched to a gene. The CDR3 is 12 amino acids. In nucleotides, the CDR3 is TGTGCCTGGGGGGGACTAGCGGTAAAGCAGTTCTTC. Translating gives CAWGGLAVKQFF.

The chain carries TRBV30 and TRBJ1-2; 7 bases agree with TRBD1. Per the germline V gene, CDR1 is GTSNPN and CDR2 is SVGIG (reference sequence). The CDR3 length is 14 residues. J was trimmed by 4 bases and V by 5 bases; bases with no gene match: 10. The CDR3 coding sequence is TGTGCCTGGGTTCAACAGGGGTTGACCTATGGCTACACCTTC. Translated: CAWVQQGLTYGYTF.

The CDR3 nucleotides are TGTGCCAGCACCAAGTTAATACCCGGCAGGGGGAGTGGAAACACCATATATTTT. Translated, it gives CASTKLIPGRGSGNTIYF. The chain recombines TRBV16 with TRBJ1-3, with 7 bases lining up with TRBD1. The CDR3 runs to 18 residues. CDR1 is KGHSY and CDR2 is FQNENV in the germline V gene. The J segment lost 3 bases and the V segment lost 7 bases, leaving 18 bases of the junction unmatched.

The chain has TRBV24-1 and TRBJ1-1, with D maybe TRBD1 (6 bases). The length of the CDR3 is 13 residues. Germline CDR1 and CDR2: KGHDR and SFDVKD. Trimming took 4 bases from V and 6 from J, leaving 11 bases between them. The CDR3 is CATSEAGVPEAFF. The DNA for the CDR3 is TGTGCCACCAGTGAAGCAGGGGTCCCTGAAGCTTTCTTT.

The chain recombines TRBV5-1 with TRBJ1-4; D possibly corresponds to TRBD1 (5 bases). The CDR3 covers 15 residues. The germline CDR1 and CDR2 sequences are SGHRS and YFSETQ. The V end was cut by 0 bases, the J end by 7 bases, with 13 bases between. The CDR3 sequence: CASSLAPGSGEKLFF. CDR3 in DNA: TGCGCCAGCAGCTTGGCCCCAGGGTCGGGTGAAAAACTGTTTTTT.

The V and J genes are TRBV28 and TRBJ1-2; 12 bases line up with TRBD1. The length of the CDR3 is 14 residues. Trimming cost V 6 bases and J 2 bases; bases outside gene matches: 1. Germline CDR1 and CDR2: MDHEN and SYDVKM. The CDR3 region has the DNA TGTGCCAGCAGAGGGACAGGGGGCAACTATGGCTACACCTTC. Translation: CASRGTGGNYGYTF.

The chain employs TRBV24-1 and TRBJ2-1; possible D gene TRBD1, 5 bases. Per germline, CDR1 KGHDR and CDR2 SFDVKD. With 1 base removed from V and 3 bases from J, the gap between germline ends came to 6 bases. There are 14 residues in the CDR3. For the CDR3, the DNA is TGTGCCACCAGTGATTTCGACAGCTACAATGAGCAGTTCTTC. Its protein product is CATSDFDSYNEQFF.

The chain carries TRBV2 and TRBJ1-3; D is unclear. CDR1 is SNHLY and CDR2 is FYNNEI in the germline V gene. This CDR3 region has 12 residues. V lost 4 bases, J lost 4 bases, and 5 bases lay in between. The CDR3 reads CASSGAGNTIYF. In DNA, the CDR3 is TGTGCCAGCAGTGGGGCCGGAAACACCATATATTTT.

The chain recombines TRBV4-1 with TRBJ2-3; 11 bases agree with TRBD1. Unmatched junction bases numbered 5, after V lost 4 bases and J lost 2 bases. The V gene's germline CDR1 is MGHRA and CDR2 YSYEKL. This CDR3 has 16 amino acids. CDR3: CASSPGTGGITDTQYF. The DNA of the CDR3 is TGCGCCAGCAGCCCTGGGACAGGGGGTATCACAGATACGCAGTATTTT.

The rearrangement joins TRBV19 to TRBJ2-4; 9 nucleotides align to TRBD1. There are 15 residues in the CDR3. Unmatched junction bases numbered 2, after V lost 5 bases and J lost 0 bases. CDR1 LNHDA and CDR2 SQIVND come from the germline V gene (reference sequence). In nucleotides, the CDR3 is TGTGCCAGTAGTGGGACAGGGATAGCCAAAAACATTCAGTACTTC. Translated, it gives CASSGTGIAKNIQYF.

This clone was seen just once. V usage is TRBV7-2 and J usage is TRBJ1-2; 9 bases agree with TRBD1. CDR1 is SGHTA, CDR2 FQGNSA, per germline. V dropped 4 bases and J dropped 5; count of bases not matched to a gene: 8. CDR3 length: 15 amino acids. The CDR3 nucleotides read TGTGCCAGCAGCTCCCAAACAGGGGGCACGTATGGCTACACCTTC. The encoded protein is CASSSQTGGTYGYTF.

The chain is built from TRBV9 and TRBJ1-1; D is perhaps TRBD1 (6 bases). CDR1 and CDR2 from the germline V gene are SGDLS and YYNGEE. The CDR3 loop spans 15 amino acids. V shed 2 bases and J shed 1 base, with 12 bases lying between them. The CDR3 loop reads CASSVGPQGNTEAFF. CDR3 DNA sequence: TGTGCCAGCAGCGTCGGTCCACAGGGGAACACTGAAGCTTTCTTT.

To note about this clone: Distinct nucleotide sequences in the sample also encode this CDR3. This chain links TRBV5-1 with TRBJ1-3, with 7 bases identical to TRBD1. The CDR3 covers 13 residues. In germline, CDR1 is SGHRS, CDR2 YFSETQ. Trimming took 4 bases from V and 4 from J; bases not matched to a gene: 2. In DNA form, the CDR3 reads TGCGCCAGCAGCCTGGGACAGGGAAACACCATATATTTT. Translation: CASSLGQGNTIYF.

The CDR3 spells CSVEDQGGGYTF. CDR3 bases: TGCAGCGTTGAAGATCAGGGGGGTGGCTACACCTTC. The chain links TRBV29-1 to TRBJ1-2, with 7 bases fitting TRBD1. V trimming: 0 bases; J trimming: 7 bases; junction bases outside the gene matches: 2. The CDR3 is 12 residues long. CDR1 is SQVTM and CDR2 is ANQGSEA in the germline V gene.